The T cell receptor (beta chain) under discussion was sequenced for a study of T cell responses to AZD1222 COVID-19 vaccine. General study findings and limits: Mapped onto spike, vaccine-associated CD4 TCRs spanned it and were dominant at 160-218 and 743-854.

Points on this clone: Antigen: not known.

Germline V gene lookup returns CDR1 SGHVS and CDR2 FQNEAQ. Trimming removed 1 base from V and 6 bases from J, with 15 bases in between. CDR3 size: 15 residues. Second-dose recipients at about 4 or about 12 weeks were treated as one pooled group. Sequencing used immunoSEQ multiplex PCR; TCRdb keeps in-frame clones, though not all of them. The profile shows 75,000 to 90,000 clones, 85% to 95% of them singletons. This TCR was recovered from an adult who received the AZD1222 COVID-19 vaccine. The rearrangement joins TRBV7-8 to TRBJ1-2; perhaps TRBD1 as D (5 bases). This material consisted of peripheral blood, taken 28 days after the second AZD1222 dose. For the CDR3, the DNA is TGTGCCAGCAGCTTAGTATCGGCAGGGAAGGATGGCTACACCTTC. Protein product: CASSLVSAGKDGYTF.